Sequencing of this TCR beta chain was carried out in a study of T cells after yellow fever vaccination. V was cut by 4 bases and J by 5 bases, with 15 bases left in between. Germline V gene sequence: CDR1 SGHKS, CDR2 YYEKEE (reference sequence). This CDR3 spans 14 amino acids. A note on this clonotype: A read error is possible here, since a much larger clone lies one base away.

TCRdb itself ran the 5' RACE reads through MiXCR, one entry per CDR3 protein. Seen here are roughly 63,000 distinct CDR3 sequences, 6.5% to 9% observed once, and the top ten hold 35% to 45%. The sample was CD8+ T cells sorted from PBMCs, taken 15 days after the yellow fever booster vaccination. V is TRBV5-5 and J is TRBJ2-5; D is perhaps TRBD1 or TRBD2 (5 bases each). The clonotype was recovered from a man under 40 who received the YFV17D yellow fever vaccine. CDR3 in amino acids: CASSPGPSYETQYF. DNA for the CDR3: TGTGCCAGCAGCCCGGGGCCTAGCTACGAGACCCAGTACTTC.